This T cell receptor (beta chain) was profiled in a study of identical twins (dated by TCRdb to 2015 to 2016). With respect to the entire study: To test whether fetal clonotypes persist, this study deep-sequenced TCR alpha and beta repertoires from monozygotic twins, from unrelated adults of various ages, and from cord blood. Replicate twin experiments were performed at different times using different library preparation protocols to rule out contamination.

In this sample, this clonotype turned up many times. Its cognate antigen has yet to be identified. Base qualities are not provided; no much larger clone lies one nucleotide away. The germline V gene (reference sequence) sets CDR1 to LGHDT and CDR2 to YNNKEL. The CDR3 runs 16 residues from the cysteine to the phenylalanine. Only CDR3 DNA is held: 48 bases, read in frame from base 1. V sheds 3 bases and J sheds 0 bases, leaving 12 bases between their ends. Every donor was a healthy Caucasian. The twin cohort consisted of three pairs of female monozygotic twins, all aged roughly 18 to 30 years. RNA for TCR libraries was isolated from peripheral blood mononuclear cells. The library was produced with 5' RACE. The instrument given in TCRdb is Illumina HiSeq 2000. A universal primer binding site was added through template switching, and the final cDNA carried a unique molecular identifier so that TCR cDNA molecules could be counted accurately. First-strand cDNA for TCR alpha and beta chains was synthesized from specific primers in the conserved constant-segment region. To control for contamination, each cDNA library was double barcoded with a SMART-Mk sample barcode plus Illumina barcodes. TruSeq adapter sequences, together with Illumina sample barcodes, were added in two successive PCR steps. The Illumina HiSeq platform was used with custom primers to sequence TCR alpha and beta cDNA libraries. In the original analysis: MiGEC processed the raw reads to extract unique molecular identifiers, while MiXCR was used to determine the CDR3 positions. For each individual, recombination models were inferred using an EM algorithm with the repgenHMM and IGoR tools. Shared clonotype analysis was performed with the tcR package in R, normalizing sharing by the product of cloneset sizes. To study raw recombination free of thymic and clonal selection effects, out-of-frame nonproductive sequences were analyzed. Using fastp at Q25 and MiXCR, TCRdb reprocessed the public reads and kept productive beta chains. CDR3 protein duplicates are merged, each entry listing the most common genes and DNA. The V and J calls follow TCRdb's processing rather than the paper's. This sample lists 690,000 or so distinct CDR3 sequences; roughly 8% were detected once. The ten largest account for around 0.98% of the sample.

Findings and caveats that apply to the study as a whole: In monozygotic twins, recombination models systematically underestimated out-of-frame TCR alpha sharing, but the models matched the sharing seen between unrelated individuals. Fewer insertions were carried by abundant cord blood beta clonotypes, a similar but weaker trend appeared in young adult naive repertoires, and no such trend appeared in memory repertoires. Because the same donors could not be followed over many years, the conclusions relied on cross-sectional statistical analysis. Compared with coincidental sharing between unrelated individuals, out-of-frame TCR alpha sequences shared between twins had an excess of sequences with low generation probability. Invariant T cells such as MAIT and iNKT could partly confound zero-insertion analyses, although diverse VJ usage argued against such confounding for most clonotypes. A weaker excess of twin sharing was found in beta out-of-frame sequences because the signal-to-noise ratio was lowered by fewer shared sequences.

These data were likewise used in another study, on yellow fever vaccine responses in identical twins. As the second publication notes: According to the authors, the vaccine-induced T cell response in identical twins seemed to be partly convergent and partly specific to each individual. In identical twins, the study followed T cell clones that responded to the vaccine with precision.

The chain was built from TRBV3-1 and TRBJ2-1, with the D gene uncertain. The sample comprised PBMCs. This receptor was taken from a woman between 18 and 29 years old in good health. In nucleotides, the sequence is TGTGCCAGCAGCCATGATCCCCGATTCTCCTACAATGAGCAGTTCTTC. It is translated as CASSHDPRFSYNEQFF.